This TCR beta chain stems from a study of T cells in Graves' hyperthyroidism and ophthalmopathy. Study outcomes and limitations: Ophthalmopathy, which appeared later, was predicted by the model a median 6.5 months before onset.

Amplified regions were TCR beta CDR3 sequences from RNA transcripts. Carried out on the TCR CDR3, a first-round RT-PCR used the HTBI primer set. TCRdb used MiXCR to reprocess the multiplex PCR reads, holding one entry per CDR3 protein. The profile shows approximately 640,000 distinct CDR3 sequences, nearly 45% of them singletons. With 0 bases removed from V and 4 bases from J, the gap between germline ends came to 13 bases. The germline V gene encodes CDR1 SGHRS and CDR2 YFSETQ. This CDR3 comprises 15 residues. This clonotype was seen more than once but under ten times. Its antigen is unknown. Sequencing used peripheral blood or thyroid tissue (not recorded which). The sequence came from an adult man with Graves' disease, either hyperthyroidism or ophthalmopathy (not recorded which). This chain connects TRBV5-1 to TRBJ1-2, with a possible D match to TRBD1 (6 bases). CDR3: CASSLESGATYGYTF. CDR3 nucleotides: TGCGCCAGCAGCTTGGAGTCAGGGGCTACCTATGGCTACACCTTC. Full variable domain (missing parts from reference TRBV5-1 and TRBJ1-2): KAGVTQTPRYLIKTRGQQVTLSCSPISGHRSVSWYQQTPGQGLQFLFEYFSETQRNKGNFPGRFSGRQFSNSRSEMNVSTLELGDSALYLCASSLESGATYGYTFGSGTRLTVV.